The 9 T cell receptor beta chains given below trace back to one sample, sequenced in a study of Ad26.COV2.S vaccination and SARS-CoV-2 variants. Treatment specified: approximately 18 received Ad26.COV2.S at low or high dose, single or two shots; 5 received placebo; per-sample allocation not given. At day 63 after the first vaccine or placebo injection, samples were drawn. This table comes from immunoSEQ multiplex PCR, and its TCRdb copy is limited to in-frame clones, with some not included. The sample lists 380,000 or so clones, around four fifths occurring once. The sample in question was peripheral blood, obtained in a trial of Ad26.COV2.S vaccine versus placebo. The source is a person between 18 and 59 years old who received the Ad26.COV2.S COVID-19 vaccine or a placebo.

The CDR3 bases are TGTGCCAGCCACGGGACAACGAACACCGGGGAGCTGTTTTTT. Its translation: CASHGTTNTGELFF. The chain combines TRBV6-6 with TRBJ2-2, with a weak D call TRBD1 (6 bases). Germline V gene sequence: CDR1 MNHNY, CDR2 SVGAGI (reference sequence). The CDR3 extends over 14 amino acids. V lost 8 bases to trimming and J lost 0 bases, with 10 bases between them.

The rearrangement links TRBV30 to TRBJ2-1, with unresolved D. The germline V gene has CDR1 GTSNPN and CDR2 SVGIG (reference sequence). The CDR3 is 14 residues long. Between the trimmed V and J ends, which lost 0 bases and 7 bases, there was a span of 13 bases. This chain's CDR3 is CAWSVLSAANEQFF. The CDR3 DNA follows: TGTGCCTGGAGTGTACTGTCCGCCGCTAATGAGCAGTTCTTC.

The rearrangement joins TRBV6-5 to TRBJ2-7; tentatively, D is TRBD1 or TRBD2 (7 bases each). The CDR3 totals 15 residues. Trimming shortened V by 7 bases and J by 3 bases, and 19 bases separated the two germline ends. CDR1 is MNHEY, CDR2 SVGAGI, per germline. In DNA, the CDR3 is TGTGCCAGCACGGGGGGCAGGGGGACCTTCTACGAGCAGTACTTC. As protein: CASTGGRGTFYEQYF.

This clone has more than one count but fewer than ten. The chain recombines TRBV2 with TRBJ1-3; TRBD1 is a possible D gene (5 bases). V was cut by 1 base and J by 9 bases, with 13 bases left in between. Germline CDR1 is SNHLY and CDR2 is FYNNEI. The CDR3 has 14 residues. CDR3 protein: CASSEVIGTGTIYF. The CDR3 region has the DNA TGTGCCAGCAGTGAAGTAATCGGGACGGGCACCATATATTTT. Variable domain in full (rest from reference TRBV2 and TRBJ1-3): EPEVTQTPSHQVTQMGQEVILRCVPISNHLYFYWYRQILGQKVEFLVSFYNNEISEKSEIFDDQFSVERPDGSNFTLKIRSTKLEDSAMYFCASSEVIGTGTIYFGEGSWLTVV.

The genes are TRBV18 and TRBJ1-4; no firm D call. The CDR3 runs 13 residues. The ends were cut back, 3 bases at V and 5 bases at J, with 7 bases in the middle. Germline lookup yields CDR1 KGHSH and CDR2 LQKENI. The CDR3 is CASSPMRNEKLFF. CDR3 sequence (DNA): TGTGCCAGCTCACCCATGAGAAATGAAAAACTGTTTTTT.

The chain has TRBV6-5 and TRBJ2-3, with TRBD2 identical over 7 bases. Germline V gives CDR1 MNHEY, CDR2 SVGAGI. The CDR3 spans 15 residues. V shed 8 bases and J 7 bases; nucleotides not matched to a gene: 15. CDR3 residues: CASRISGDFPYTQYF. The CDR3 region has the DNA TGTGCCAGCCGAATAAGCGGGGATTTCCCGTATACGCAGTATTTT.

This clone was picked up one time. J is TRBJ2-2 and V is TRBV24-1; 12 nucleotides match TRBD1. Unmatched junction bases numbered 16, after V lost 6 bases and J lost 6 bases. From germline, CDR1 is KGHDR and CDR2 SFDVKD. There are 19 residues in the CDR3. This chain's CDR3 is CATSPSAGQGAVHPGELFF. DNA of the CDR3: TGTGCCACCAGTCCTTCAGCGGGACAGGGGGCGGTCCACCCCGGGGAGCTGTTTTTT.

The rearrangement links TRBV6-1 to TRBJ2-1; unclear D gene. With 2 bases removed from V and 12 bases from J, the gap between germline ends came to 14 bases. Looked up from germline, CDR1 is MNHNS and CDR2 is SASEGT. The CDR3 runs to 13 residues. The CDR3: CASSEILRTGQFF. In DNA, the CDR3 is TGTGCCAGCAGTGAAATTCTTAGGACGGGGCAGTTCTTC.

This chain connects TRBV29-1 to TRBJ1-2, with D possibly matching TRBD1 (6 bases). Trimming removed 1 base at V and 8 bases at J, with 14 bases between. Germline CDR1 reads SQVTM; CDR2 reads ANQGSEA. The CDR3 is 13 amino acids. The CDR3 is CSVEVEQGGGYTF. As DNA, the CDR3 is TGCAGCGTTGAAGTAGAACAGGGTGGCGGCTACACCTTC.